These T cell receptor beta chains were read from a single sample in a study. TCRdb called the 5' RACE reads again in MiXCR, with one record for every CDR3 protein. The sample has some 13,000 distinct CDR3 sequences; more than 20% are singletons. The sample was naive CD4+ T cells sorted from blood. The receptors come from a female donor with breast cancer. Both conserved end residues are part of each CDR3. Each record gives: V gene, clone size, J gene, D gene, CDR3 DNA, CDR3 protein. The D gene is left open where the match is weak. Rows may omit the clone size; those that give it use once, few, many or a size class.

>TRBV3-1|medium-sized|TRBJ2-1|TRBD2
TGTGCCAGCAGCCAAGGGACTAGCGGGAGATGGGCTGAGCAGTTCTTC
CASSQGTSGRWAEQFF
>TRBV3-1|medium-sized|TRBJ1-5|-
TGTGCCAGTTCCCGGTCAGGCGCAAGGCCTGCGCCCCAGCATTTT
CASSRSGARPAPQHF
>TRBV6-5|many|TRBJ2-7|TRBD1
TGTGCCGGCAGCCCAAAGACAGGGGCTTACGAGCAGTACTTC
CAGSPKTGAYEQYF
>TRBV18|-|TRBJ1-4|-
TGTGCCAGCTCACCGGAGGCAGGGTGGAATGAAAAACTGTTTTTT
CASSPEAGWNEKLFF
>TRBV10-3|many|TRBJ2-7|-
TGTGCCATCAGTGATATTGAGGGCAGGGTCCCCTACGAGCAGTACTTC
CAISDIEGRVPYEQYF
>TRBV2|many|TRBJ2-1|TRBD2
TGTGCCAGCATCCAGCTCGGGGGGGAGCAGTTCTTC
CASIQLGGEQFF
>TRBV7-7|-|TRBJ2-2|-
-
CAIRTWAGGNTGERFF
>TRBV7-9|many|TRBJ2-1|-
TGTGCCAGCAGCTTAGCTTCTAGTCACTACAATGAGCAGTTCTTC
CASSLASSHYNEQFF
>TRBV19|many|TRBJ1-5|TRBD1
TGTGCCAGTAGCATCCGGGACAGGGGGCGCGTTCAGCCCCAGCATTTT
CASSIRDRGRVQPQHF
>TRBV5-1|many|TRBJ1-5|-
TGCGCCAGCAGCCCCGGACAGAGTAGCAATCAGCCCCAGCATTTT
CASSPGQSSNQPQHF
>TRBV29-1|-|TRBJ2-3|-
TGCAGCGTTGAAGGCCGGCACAGGGTCCGGGGGAATGAGCAGTATTTT
CSVEGRHRVRGNEQYF
>TRBV6-5|-|TRBJ1-3|-
TGTGCCAGCAGTCCTCACGCGCAGGGCAGAAGAAACACCATATATTTT
CASSPHAQGRRNTIYF
>TRBV6-5|many|TRBJ1-1|TRBD1
TGTGCCAGCAGTTCGGAGACAGGGATGGGCACTGAAGCTTTCTTT
CASSSETGMGTEAFF
>TRBV20-1|-|TRBJ1-2|-
TGCAGTGCTAGAGAGGGTGGCGACGACTATGGCTACACCTTC
CSAREGGDDYGYTF
>TRBV6-5|-|TRBJ2-1|TRBD2
TGTGCCAGCAGTTACTCAGGAGGACTAGCGGGGGGAGAGCGGTTCTTC
CASSYSGGLAGGERFF
>TRBV7-6|many|TRBJ2-7|TRBD2
TGTGCCAGCAGCTTAATAGCGGGAGGGAACGAGCAGTACTTC
CASSLIAGGNEQYF
>TRBV12-3/TRBV12-4|medium-sized|TRBJ1-1|-
TGTGCCAGCAGTTTCGGGCAGCGGCGGACTGAAGCTTTCTTT
CASSFGQRRTEAFF
>TRBV10-3|few|TRBJ1-5|TRBD1
TGTGCCATCAGTGGAACAGGGGATCAGCCCCAGCATTTT
CAISGTGDQPQHF
>TRBV4-1|medium-sized|TRBJ1-1|TRBD1
TGCGCCAGCAGCCAAGGACAGGGTTATACTGAAGCTTTCTTT
CASSQGQGYTEAFF
>TRBV6-6|many|TRBJ2-5|TRBD2
TGTGCCAGCAGTTACTTCGGGGGGGGTCCCGGGACTAGAGGAGAGACCCAGTACTTC
CASSYFGGGPGTRGETQYF
>TRBV7-2|many|TRBJ2-1|-
TGTGCCAGCAGCTTAGTAGTATTTGAGCAGTTCTTC
CASSLVVFEQFF
>TRBV20-1|medium-sized|TRBJ2-1|TRBD2
TGCAGTGCCAAAAAGGGCGGGAGGGCCTACAATGAGCAGTTCTTC
CSAKKGGRAYNEQFF
>TRBV5-1|many|TRBJ2-1|-
TGCGCCAGCAGCTTGGGTAGCGGATACAATGAGCAGTTCTTC
CASSLGSGYNEQFF
>TRBV15|medium-sized|TRBJ2-5|-
TGTGCCACCAGCAGAGAGGGCCGGACAGAAGAGACCCAGTACTTC
CATSREGRTEETQYF